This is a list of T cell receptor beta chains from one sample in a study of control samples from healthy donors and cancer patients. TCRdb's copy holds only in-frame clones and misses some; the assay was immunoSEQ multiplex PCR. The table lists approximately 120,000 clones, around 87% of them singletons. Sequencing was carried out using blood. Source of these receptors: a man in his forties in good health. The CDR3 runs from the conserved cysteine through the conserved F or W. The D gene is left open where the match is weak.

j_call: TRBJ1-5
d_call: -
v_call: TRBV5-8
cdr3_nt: TGTGCCAGCAGCCAGGGGATTCTGGGCAATCAGCCCCAGCATTTT
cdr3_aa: CASSQGILGNQPQHF

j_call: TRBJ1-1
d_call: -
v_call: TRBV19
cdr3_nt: TGTGCCAGTAGTATAGTGGGCAGGGGAGGCACTGAAGCTTTCTTT
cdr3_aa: CASSIVGRGGTEAFF

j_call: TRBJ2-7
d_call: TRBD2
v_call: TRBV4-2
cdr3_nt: TGTGCCAGCAGCCAAGGGTACGCTAGCGGAAACTACGAGCAGTACTTC
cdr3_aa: CASSQGYASGNYEQYF

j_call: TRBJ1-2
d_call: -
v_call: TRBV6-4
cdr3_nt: TGTGCCAGCAGTGAGGGGTTTGGCTACACCTTC
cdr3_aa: CASSEGFGYTF

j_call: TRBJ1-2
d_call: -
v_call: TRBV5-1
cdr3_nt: TGCGCCAGCTCATGGAGACGGGGGCGCTGGGGCTACACCTTC
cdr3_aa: CASSWRRGRWGYTF

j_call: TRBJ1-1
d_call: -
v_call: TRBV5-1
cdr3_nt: TGCGCCAGCAGCTTGGAAGGGGCGAACACTGAAGCTTTCTTT
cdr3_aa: CASSLEGANTEAFF

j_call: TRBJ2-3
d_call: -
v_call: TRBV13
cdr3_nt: TGTGCCAGCAGCACCTCTAGCCCCACAGATACGCAGTATTTT
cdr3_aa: CASSTSSPTDTQYF

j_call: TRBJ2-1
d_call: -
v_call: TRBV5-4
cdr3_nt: TGTGCCAGCAGCCCCGGACTCCCGACGGTGGAGCAGTTCTTC
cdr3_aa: CASSPGLPTVEQFF

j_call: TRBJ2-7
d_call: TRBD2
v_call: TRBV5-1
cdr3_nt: TGCGCCAGCAGTAGCCGGGGGGACGGCGAGCAGTACTTC
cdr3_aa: CASSSRGDGEQYF

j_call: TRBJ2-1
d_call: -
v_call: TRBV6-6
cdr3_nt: TGTGCCAGCAGTTACTCCTCGGGGATCAATGAGCAGTTCTTC
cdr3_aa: CASSYSSGINEQFF